This T cell receptor (beta chain) is drawn from a study of blood T cells in healthy people across ages. Findings of the study overall: Unknown CMV status may confound age-related changes in expanded clones.

A note on this clonotype: What it binds is unknown.

Using a J-beta primer mix together with a sample-barcoded 5' primer, a second PCR was run for roughly 7 to 12 cycles. TCRdb fed the 5' RACE reads into MiXCR, producing one record per CDR3 protein. Of approximately 1.5 million distinct CDR3 sequences detected, 42% appear once; the ten largest clones hold approximately 4%. Sequencing was done on a sample of blood. The receptor was isolated from a young woman in good health.

In DNA, the CDR3 is TGTGCCAACCAAGGACAGGACCAAGAGACCCAGTACTTC. Translated: CANQGQDQETQYF. The chain uses TRBV10-3 and TRBJ2-5; 7 bases agree with TRBD1. With 10 bases clipped from V and 0 bases from J, the junction kept 5 bases outside the gene matches. Germline-derived CDR1 and CDR2 are ENHRY and SYGVKD. The CDR3 covers 13 residues.